Listed here are 23 T cell receptor beta chains from one sample, sequenced in a study of cytomegalovirus exposure and HLA in healthy donors. PCR was performed using 60 Vbeta and 13 Jbeta primers. Measured with immunoSEQ multiplex PCR; TCRdb has only the in-frame clones, and not every one. Here the sample spans approximately 120,000 clones, over 75% being singletons. The material sequenced was PBMCs. The source is a woman aged 40 to 55 in good health and CMV-seropositive.

The V call is TRBV10-3, the J call TRBJ1-1, with a tentative D call TRBD1 (5 bases). The CDR3 loop spans 12 amino acids. V lost 6 bases and J lost 6, with 11 bases in between. In germline, CDR1 is ENHRY, CDR2 SYGVKD. CDR3 in DNA: TGTGCCATCAGAGACAGATCCCCTGAAGCTTTCTTT. Translation gives CAIRDRSPEAFF.

This clone was found once. The V call is TRBV9, the J call TRBJ1-2, with D tentatively TRBD1 (6 bases). Germline V lookup: CDR1 SGDLS, CDR2 YYNGEE. V shed 0 bases and J shed 0 bases, with 21 bases lying between them. There are 19 residues in the CDR3. The CDR3 coding sequence is TGTGCCAGCAGCGTAGATCTGGGGACGGCACAGGGCTCTAACTATGGCTACACCTTC. This encodes CASSVDLGTAQGSNYGYTF.

The genes are TRBV19 and TRBJ1-2; 7 nucleotides agree with TRBD1. CDR1 and CDR2 from the germline V gene are LNHDA and SQIVND (reference sequence). The trim removed 6 bases at V and 4 bases at J, leaving 5 bases unmatched. This CDR3 has 13 amino acids. CDR3 DNA: TGTGCCAGTAGAAAGACAGGGTTCTATGGCTACACCTTC. Translated, it gives CASRKTGFYGYTF.

V is TRBV11-2 and J is TRBJ1-5; 7 bases map to TRBD1. The length of the CDR3 is 16 residues. Germline V CDR1 and CDR2: SGHAT, FQNNGV. The J segment lost 0 bases and the V segment lost 5 bases, leaving 7 bases of the junction unmatched. CDR3 sequence: CASSRVGQYSNQPQHF. The CDR3 region has the DNA TGTGCCAGCAGCCGTGTGGGACAGTATAGCAATCAGCCCCAGCATTTT.

J is TRBJ2-5 and V is TRBV9; D gene unclear. This CDR3 has 13 amino acids. The germline V gene has CDR1 SGDLS and CDR2 YYNGEE. V was pared by 3 bases and J by 4 bases, with 10 bases between. The CDR3, as DNA: TGTGCCAGCAGCGCGAGCCCTGGAGAGACCCAGTACTTC. Protein sequence: CASSASPGETQYF.

The V call is TRBV5-1, the J call TRBJ2-1; TRBD2 aligns across 11 bases. The junction had 10 bases not matched to a gene; V was cut back by 1 base and J by 7 bases. The CDR3 has 17 residues. Germline loops: CDR1 SGHRS, CDR2 YFSETQ. The CDR3 DNA reads TGCGCCAGCAGCTTGCCCCTAACTAGCGGGAGTTGGAATGAGCAGTTCTTC. This translates into CASSLPLTSGSWNEQFF.

The CDR3 nucleotides are TGTGCCAGTCTCGAAAGAGATTATGGCTACACCTTC. Its protein product is CASLERDYGYTF. The rearrangement uses TRBV19 and TRBJ1-2; D gene unclear. Germline CDR1 reads LNHDA; CDR2 reads SQIVND (reference sequence). V was clipped by 8 bases and J by 5 bases, with 12 bases between them. CDR3 length: 12 amino acids.

The genes are TRBV19 and TRBJ2-1; no firm D call. Trimming took 4 bases from V and 0 from J, leaving 10 bases between them. The germline V gene encodes CDR1 LNHDA and CDR2 SQIVND (reference sequence). CDR3 length: 15 amino acids. CDR3 sequence: CASSRSASSYNEQFF. The DNA for the CDR3 is TGTGCCAGTAGTAGGTCAGCTAGCTCCTACAATGAGCAGTTCTTC.

The rearrangement joins TRBV7-2 to TRBJ1-5, with D uncertain. Germline CDR1 reads SGHTA; CDR2 reads FQGNSA. The V gene lost 0 bases and the J gene lost 0 bases, with 12 bases spanning the gap. The CDR3 loop spans 17 amino acids. The CDR3 DNA reads as TGTGCCAGCAGCTTAGCGGCTACTAGGTATAGCAATCAGCCCCAGCATTTT. This translates into CASSLAATRYSNQPQHF.

The DNA of the CDR3 is TGCGCCAGCAGCGGGGGACAGGATTTACCGGTTGAGCAGTTCTTC. It yields the protein CASSGGQDLPVEQFF. The chain combines TRBV5-1 with TRBJ2-1; 8 nucleotides line up with TRBD1. Trimming at V came to 4 bases and at J to 9 bases, leaving 12 bases not matched to a gene. The CDR3 sequence is 15 residues long. The germline gives CDR1 SGHRS, CDR2 YFSETQ. The whole variable domain, remainder taken from reference TRBV5-1 and TRBJ2-1, is KAGVTQTPRYLIKTRGQQVTLSCSPISGHRSVSWYQQTPGQGLQFLFEYFSETQRNKGNFPGRFSGRQFSNSRSEMNVSTLELGDSALYLCASSGGQDLPVEQFFGPGTRLTVL.

This chain uses TRBV4-1 with TRBJ1-5, with 7 bases aligning to TRBD1. CDR1 and CDR2 (germline): MGHRA, YSYEKL. CDR3 length equals 16 residues. J gave up 1 base and V 4 bases, and 7 bases lay outside the gene matches. CDR3 nucleotides: TGCGCCAGCAGCCCTACAGGGGTGATCAGCAATCAGCCCCAGCATTTT. Residues: CASSPTGVISNQPQHF.

This clone has only a few counts. The CDR3 DNA follows: TGTGCCAGTAGTACGTTACCGGGACAGGGGGCCTTCACAGATACGCAGTATTTT. Protein: CASSTLPGQGAFTDTQYF. V and J are TRBV19 and TRBJ2-3; TRBD1 aligns across 12 bases. V trimming: 4 bases; J trimming: 2 bases; junction bases outside the gene matches: 10. The CDR3 length is 18 residues. Germline CDR1 and CDR2: LNHDA and SQIVND (reference sequence).

This clone was recorded only once. V usage is TRBV2 and J usage is TRBJ2-1; no clear D. CDR3 length: 14 amino acids. Germline V lookup: CDR1 SNHLY, CDR2 FYNNEI. Trimming shortened V by 6 bases and J by 8 bases, and 17 bases separated the two germline ends. The CDR3 protein is CASSPASAADEQFF. The DNA of the CDR3 is TGTGCCAGCAGCCCCGCGTCCGCTGCGGATGAGCAGTTCTTC.

V usage is TRBV5-1 and J usage is TRBJ2-7; 8 bases match TRBD1. V was clipped by 5 bases and J by 0 bases; unmatched bases: 7. Germline V gene sequence: CDR1 SGHRS, CDR2 YFSETQ. The CDR3 extends over 15 amino acids. CDR3 amino acids: CASRLGQGPSYEQYF. The CDR3 nucleotides are TGCGCCAGCAGACTTGGACAGGGACCCTCCTACGAGCAGTACTTC. The whole variable domain, remainder taken from reference TRBV5-1 and TRBJ2-7, is KAGVTQTPRYLIKTRGQQVTLSCSPISGHRSVSWYQQTPGQGLQFLFEYFSETQRNKGNFPGRFSGRQFSNSRSEMNVSTLELGDSALYLCASRLGQGPSYEQYFGPGTRLTVT.

J is TRBJ2-1 and V is TRBV18, with D possibly being TRBD2 (5 bases). Germline CDR1 KGHSH, CDR2 LQKENI. This CDR3 contains 13 residues. Between the trimmed V and J ends, which lost 4 bases and 7 bases, there was a span of 11 bases. As DNA, the CDR3 is TGTGCCAGCTCACTACTAGAAGGGAATGAGCAGTTCTTC. Amino acids: CASSLLEGNEQFF.

The chain joins TRBV7-9 to TRBJ2-3; D remains ambiguous. This CDR3 comprises 12 residues. With 5 bases removed from V and 0 bases from J, the gap between germline ends came to 3 bases. Per the germline V gene, CDR1 is SEHNR and CDR2 is FQNEAQ (reference sequence). CDR3 residues: CASSQSTDTQYF. The CDR3 bases are TGTGCCAGCAGCCAGAGCACAGATACGCAGTATTTT.

V usage is TRBV4-1 and J usage is TRBJ1-2; D remains unclear. Germline V gene sequence: CDR1 MGHRA, CDR2 YSYEKL. Trimming took 1 base from V and 5 from J, leaving 11 bases between them. The CDR3 runs to 14 residues. The CDR3 DNA reads TGCGCCAGCAGCCAAGGAAAAAGCACGTATGGCTACACCTTC. This translates into CASSQGKSTYGYTF.

The CDR3 nucleotides are TGTGCCAGCTCACCATTATTTCACGGAGCTAATGAAAAACTGTTTTTT. Amino acids: CASSPLFHGANEKLFF. The V call is TRBV18, the J call TRBJ1-4; D is unclear. The CDR3 is 16 amino acids. Trimming pared 2 bases from V and 3 bases from J, leaving 13 bases between. Germline-derived CDR1 and CDR2 are KGHSH and LQKENI.

The gene calls are TRBV5-1 and TRBJ2-5; 12 nucleotides line up with TRBD2. The CDR3 is 15 residues long. Germline V gene data show CDR1 as SGHRS and CDR2 as YFSETQ. With V trimmed by 4 bases and J by 5 bases, 6 bases remained unmatched. CDR3 sequence reads: CASSPLAGGGETQYF. The CDR3 nucleotides are TGCGCCAGCAGCCCACTAGCGGGAGGTGGTGAGACCCAGTACTTC.

In regard to this clone: In the same sample, other DNA sequences code for this CDR3. V gene TRBV11-3 combines with J gene TRBJ1-1; D perhaps matches TRBD1 (6 bases). V shed 5 bases and J shed 1 base, with 8 bases lying between them. The CDR3 spans 13 residues. The germline V gene encodes CDR1 SGHNT and CDR2 YENEEA. The CDR3 DNA sequence: TGTGCCAGCAGCAAACAGGGGAACACTGAAGCTTTCTTT. It encodes CASSKQGNTEAFF.

The chain uses TRBV5-1 and TRBJ1-1; no definite D call. The CDR3 spans 17 residues. Trimming took off 1 base at V and 3 bases at J, with 19 bases between the two ends. Germline V gene lookup returns CDR1 SGHRS and CDR2 YFSETQ. CDR3 nucleotides: TGCGCCAGCAGCTTGAGCGGGAGAGGGAGTAGGGACACTGAAGCTTTCTTT. As protein: CASSLSGRGSRDTEAFF.

The DNA for the CDR3 is TGTGCCAGCAGCTTAGAGGCACTAGCGGGATCGATGAGCTCCTACGAGCAGTACTTC. Protein product: CASSLEALAGSMSSYEQYF. The rearrangement joins TRBV7-6 to TRBJ2-5; 10 nucleotides line up with TRBD2. The DNA end lines up better with TRBJ2-7; the J call may be wrong. The CDR3 has 19 amino acids. Germline CDR1 and CDR2: SGHVS and FNYEAQ.

V gene TRBV7-9 combines with J gene TRBJ2-1; 9 bases align to TRBD1. Germline CDR1 reads SEHNR; CDR2 reads FQNEAQ (reference sequence). CDR3 length: 15 residues. J gave up 5 bases and V 5 bases, and 7 bases lay outside the gene matches. CDR3 nucleotide sequence: TGTGCCAGCAGCCTAAACAGGGGGCGTGACAATGAGCAGTTCTTC. As protein: CASSLNRGRDNEQFF.